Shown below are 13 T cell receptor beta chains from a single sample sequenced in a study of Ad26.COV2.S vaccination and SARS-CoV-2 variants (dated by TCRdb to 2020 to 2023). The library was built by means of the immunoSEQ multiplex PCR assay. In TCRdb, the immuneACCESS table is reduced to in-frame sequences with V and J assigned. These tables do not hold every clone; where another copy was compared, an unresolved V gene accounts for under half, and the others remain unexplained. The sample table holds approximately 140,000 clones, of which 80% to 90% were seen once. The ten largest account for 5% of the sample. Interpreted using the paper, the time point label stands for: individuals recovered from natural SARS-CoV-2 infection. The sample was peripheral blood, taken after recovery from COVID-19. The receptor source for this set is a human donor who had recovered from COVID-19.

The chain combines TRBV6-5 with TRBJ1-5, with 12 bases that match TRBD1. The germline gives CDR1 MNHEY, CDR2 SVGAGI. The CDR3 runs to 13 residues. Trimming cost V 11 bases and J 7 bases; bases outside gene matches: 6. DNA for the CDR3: TGTGCCCTGGGGACAGGGGGCAGGCAGCCCCAGCATTTT. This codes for CALGTGGRQPQHF.

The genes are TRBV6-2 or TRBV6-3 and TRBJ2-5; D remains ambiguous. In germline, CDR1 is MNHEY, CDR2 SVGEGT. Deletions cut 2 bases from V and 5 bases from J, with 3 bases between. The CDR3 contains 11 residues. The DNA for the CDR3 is TGTGCCAGCAGTTACGCGGAGACCCAGTACTTC. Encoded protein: CASSYAETQYF.

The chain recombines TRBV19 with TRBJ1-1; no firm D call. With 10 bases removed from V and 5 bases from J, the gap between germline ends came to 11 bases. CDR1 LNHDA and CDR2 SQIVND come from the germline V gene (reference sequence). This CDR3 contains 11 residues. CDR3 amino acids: CATCQDTEAFF. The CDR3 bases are TGTGCCACCTGTCAGGATACTGAAGCTTTCTTT.

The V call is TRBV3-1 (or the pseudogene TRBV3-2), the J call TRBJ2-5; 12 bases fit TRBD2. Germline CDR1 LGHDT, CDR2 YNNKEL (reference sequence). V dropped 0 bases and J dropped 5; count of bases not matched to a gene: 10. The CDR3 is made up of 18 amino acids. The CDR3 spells CASSQERTTSGGRETQYF. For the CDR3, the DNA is TGTGCCAGCAGCCAAGAGAGGACGACTAGCGGGGGTAGGGAGACCCAGTACTTC.

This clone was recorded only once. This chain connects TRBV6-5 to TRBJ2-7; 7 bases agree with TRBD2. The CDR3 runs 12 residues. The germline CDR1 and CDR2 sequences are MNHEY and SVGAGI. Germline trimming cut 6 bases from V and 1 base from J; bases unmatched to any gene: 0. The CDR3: CASRGLSYEQYF. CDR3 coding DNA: TGTGCCAGCAGGGGACTATCCTACGAGCAGTACTTC.

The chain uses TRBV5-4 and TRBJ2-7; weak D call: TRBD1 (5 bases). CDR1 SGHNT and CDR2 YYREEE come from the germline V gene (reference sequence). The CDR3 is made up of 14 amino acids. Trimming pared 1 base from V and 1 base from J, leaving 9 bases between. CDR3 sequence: CASSLTGVSYEQYF. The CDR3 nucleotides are TGTGCCAGCAGCTTGACAGGAGTATCCTACGAGCAGTACTTC. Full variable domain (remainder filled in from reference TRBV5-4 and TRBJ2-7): ETGVTQSPTHLIKTRGQQVTLRCSSQSGHNTVSWYQQALGQGPQFIFQYYREEENGRGNFPPRFSGLQFPNYSSELNVNALELDDSALYLCASSLTGVSYEQYFGPGTRLTVT.

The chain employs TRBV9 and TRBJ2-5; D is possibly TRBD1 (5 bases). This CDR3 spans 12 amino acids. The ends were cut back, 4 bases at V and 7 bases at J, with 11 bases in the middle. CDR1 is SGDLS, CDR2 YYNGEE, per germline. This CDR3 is CASSPNQGTQYF. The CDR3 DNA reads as TGTGCCAGCAGCCCCAACCAGGGGACCCAGTACTTC. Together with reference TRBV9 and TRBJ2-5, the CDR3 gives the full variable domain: DSGVTQTPKHLITATGQRVTLRCSPRSGDLSVYWYQQSLDQGLQFLIQYYNGEERAKGNILERFSAQQFPDLHSELNLSSLELGDSALYFCASSPNQGTQYFGPGTRLLVL.

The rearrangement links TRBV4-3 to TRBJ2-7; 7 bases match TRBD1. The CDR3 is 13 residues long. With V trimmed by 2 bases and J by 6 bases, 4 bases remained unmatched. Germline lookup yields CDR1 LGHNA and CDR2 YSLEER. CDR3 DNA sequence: TGCGCCAGCAGCCAACTCCACAGGGGCGAGCAGTACTTC. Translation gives CASSQLHRGEQYF.

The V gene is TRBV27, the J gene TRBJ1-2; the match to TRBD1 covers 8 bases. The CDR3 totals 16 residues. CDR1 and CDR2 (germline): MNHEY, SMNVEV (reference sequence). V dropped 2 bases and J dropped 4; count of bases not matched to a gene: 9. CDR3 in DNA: TGTGCCAGCAGTTTAGTACAGGGGGGTTATGGCTATGGCTACACCTTC. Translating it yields CASSLVQGGYGYGYTF.

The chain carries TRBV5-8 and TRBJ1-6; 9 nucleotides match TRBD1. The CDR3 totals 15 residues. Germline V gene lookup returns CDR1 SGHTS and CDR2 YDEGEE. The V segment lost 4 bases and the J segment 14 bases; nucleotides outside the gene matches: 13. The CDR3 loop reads CASSNAGQGWMALHF. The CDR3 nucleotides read TGTGCCAGCAGCAATGCGGGACAGGGCTGGATGGCCCTCCACTTT.

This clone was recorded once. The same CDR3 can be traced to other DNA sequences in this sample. Written as DNA, the CDR3 is TGTGCCAGCAGTTTAAGGGAGAACACTGAAGCTTTCTTT. Its translation: CASSLRENTEAFF. The chain joins TRBV28 to TRBJ1-1, with D unresolved. Germline CDR1 MDHEN, CDR2 SYDVKM. This CDR3 region has 13 residues. V was clipped by 2 bases and J by 1 base, with 5 bases between them. Drawing the rest from reference TRBV28 and TRBJ1-1, the complete variable domain is DVKVTQSSRYLVKRTGEKVFLECVQDMDHENMFWYRQDPGLGLRLIYFSYDVKMKEKGDIPEGYSVSREKKERFSLILESASTNQTSMYLCASSLRENTEAFFGQGTRLTVV.

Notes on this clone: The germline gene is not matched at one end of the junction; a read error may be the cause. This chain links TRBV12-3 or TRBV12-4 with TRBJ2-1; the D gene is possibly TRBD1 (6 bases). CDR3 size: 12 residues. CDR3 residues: CACRGPWGEQFF. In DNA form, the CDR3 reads TGTGCCTGCAGGGGCCCATGGGGTGAGCAGTTCTTC.

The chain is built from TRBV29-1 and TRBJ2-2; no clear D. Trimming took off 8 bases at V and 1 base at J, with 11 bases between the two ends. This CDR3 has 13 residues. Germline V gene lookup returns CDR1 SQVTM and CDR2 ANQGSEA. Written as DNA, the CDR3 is TGCAGCCTTATTATAATGAACACCGGGGAGCTGTTTTTT. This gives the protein CSLIIMNTGELFF.